In its sample, the clone carrying this TCR beta chain was seen many times. Antigen specificity is unknown. The sample's time point: sample taken at primary tumor resection. Whole RNA came from tumor, nontumor lung or frozen PBMC and was sequenced without being sorted. Donors were 55 to 75 untreated early-stage non-small cell lung cancer patients. The sample comes from a study of spatial heterogeneity in lung cancer. Study information: For the average unique TCR and UMI combination, more than 8.5 occurrences appeared in raw reads. Study-wide points: Compared with follow-up, resection was when ubiquitous expanded tumor TCRs appeared in blood more.

J was trimmed by 0 bases and V by 4 bases; bases with no gene match: 5. CDR1 and CDR2 from the germline V gene are DFQATT and SNEGSKA (reference sequence). The CDR3 has 15 residues. In the library, each TCR cDNA molecule bore its own unique molecular identifier. TCRdb called the 5' RACE reads again in MiXCR, with one record for every CDR3 protein. The data contain under 40,000 distinct CDR3 sequences, around 5.5% of them singletons. The V call is TRBV20-1, the J call TRBJ2-1, with 8 bases matching TRBD1. This sample comprised PBMCs, obtained at surgery. The receptor was isolated from a female donor with early-stage non-small cell lung cancer. CDR3 nucleotide sequence: TGCAGTGCTATTGACGACAGGGGCTCCTACAATGAGCAGTTCTTC. Translated: CSAIDDRGSYNEQFF.